The 10 T cell receptor beta chains listed next were all sequenced from one sample in a study of immune cell composition in non-small cell lung cancer. Sequencing was performed with immunoSEQ multiplex PCR; in TCRdb, only in-frame clones are kept and a portion is missing. The sample shows 6,000 to 8,500 clones, roughly 65% of them seen only once. The sequencing sample was made of lung tumor tissue. The receptors were sampled from a human donor with non-small cell lung cancer.

The CDR3 is CASSPLAAPNTGELFF. Written as DNA, the CDR3 is TGTGCCAGCAGCCCACTAGCGGCCCCGAACACCGGGGAGCTGTTTTTT. The chain employs TRBV14 and TRBJ2-2; 8 nucleotides line up with TRBD2. CDR3 size: 16 residues. The ends lost 4 bases at V and 0 bases at J; junction bases unmatched: 4. CDR1 is SGHDN and CDR2 is FVKESK in the germline V gene.

This clone has only a few counts. The chain joins TRBV15 to TRBJ1-1; D is unresolved. V shed 5 bases and J shed 5 bases, with 18 bases lying between them. Per the germline V gene, CDR1 is LNHNV and CDR2 is YYDKDF (reference sequence). The CDR3 is 15 residues long. The CDR3 bases are TGTGCCACCAGCCCTAGCCTGGCAGTAGGAACTGAAGCTTTCTTT. Translating it yields CATSPSLAVGTEAFF.

The chain uses TRBV29-1 and TRBJ1-2; no reliable D call. The CDR3 loop spans 12 amino acids. CDR1 and CDR2 (germline): SQVTM, ANQGSEA. The V end lost 3 bases, the J end lost 8 bases, and 13 bases lay between the germline ends. This chain's CDR3 is CSVESGRGGYTF. The DNA for the CDR3 is TGCAGCGTTGAGTCGGGTCGTGGGGGCTACACCTTC.

V and J are TRBV2 and TRBJ2-7; D perhaps matches TRBD2 (7 bases). The CDR3 consists of 12 residues. Trimming took off 5 bases at V and 7 bases at J, with 12 bases between the two ends. Germline loops: CDR1 SNHLY, CDR2 FYNNEI. CDR3 sequence (DNA): TGTGCCAGCAGTTTGGGAGGGGGGGAGCAGTACTTC. Protein product: CASSLGGGEQYF.

V gene TRBV27 combines with J gene TRBJ2-7; TRBD2 is a possible D gene (5 bases). CDR1 and CDR2 from the germline V gene are MNHEY and SMNVEV (reference sequence). Between the trimmed V and J ends, which lost 8 bases and 5 bases, there was a span of 16 bases. The CDR3 contains 13 residues. The CDR3 sequence: CASAVQSGNEQYF. The CDR3 DNA is TGTGCCAGCGCGGTCCAATCCGGGAACGAGCAGTACTTC.

This clone occurred once. The chain links TRBV7-9 to TRBJ2-2, with 8 nucleotides matching TRBD2. The CDR3 spans 15 residues. V trimming: 7 bases; J trimming: 3 bases; junction bases outside the gene matches: 7. Germline V lookup: CDR1 SEHNR, CDR2 FQNEAQ (reference sequence). This CDR3 is CASTRAGAHTGELFF. The CDR3 coding sequence is TGTGCCAGCACCCGAGCGGGGGCTCACACCGGGGAGCTGTTTTTT.

The chain uses TRBV28 and TRBJ1-2, with TRBD1 identical over 11 bases. Germline CDR1 MDHEN, CDR2 SYDVKM. J was trimmed by 8 bases and V by 10 bases; bases with no gene match: 6. The CDR3 loop spans 12 amino acids. The CDR3 loop is CAMGQGGRGYTF. The CDR3 coding sequence is TGTGCCATGGGACAGGGGGGCCGAGGCTACACCTTC.

This clone was observed once. The chain couples TRBV11-1 to TRBJ1-1, with D perhaps matching TRBD1 (6 bases). Per germline, CDR1 SGHAT and CDR2 FQDESV (reference sequence). The V end lost 2 bases, the J end lost 4 bases, and 14 bases lay between the germline ends. The length of the CDR3 is 15 residues. The CDR3 coding sequence is TGTGCCAGCAGCTTACGTCCCAGGGGAATCACTGAAGCTTTCTTT. Translated: CASSLRPRGITEAFF. The variable domain in full, with the rest retrieved from reference TRBV11-1 and TRBJ1-1, is EAEVAQSPRYKITEKSQAVAFWCDPISGHATLYWYRQILGQGPELLVQFQDESVVDDSQLPKDRFSAERLKGVDSTLKIQPAELGDSAMYLCASSLRPRGITEAFFGQGTRLTVV.

The rearrangement uses TRBV6-5 and TRBJ1-5; the match to TRBD1 covers 7 bases. V gave up 7 bases and J gave up 7 bases; unmatched junction bases: 10. The germline gives CDR1 MNHEY, CDR2 SVGAGI. The CDR3 sequence is 14 residues long. Here the CDR3 DNA reads TGTGCCAGCATGGAAGGGGGCACGGGCCAGCCCCAGCATTTT. Protein sequence: CASMEGGTGQPQHF.

The rearrangement uses TRBV5-5 and TRBJ1-1; D not certain. V was cut by 3 bases and J by 4 bases, with 13 bases left in between. This CDR3 comprises 14 residues. The germline gives CDR1 SGHKS, CDR2 YYEKEE (reference sequence). The CDR3: CASSSTPSLTEAFF. In DNA, the CDR3 is TGTGCCAGCAGCTCGACACCTTCCCTCACTGAAGCTTTCTTT.